This TCR beta chain was sequenced in a study of TIL therapy for anti-PD-1-resistant metastatic lung cancer. Sequencing used immunoSEQ v3. Assay used: immunoSEQ multiplex PCR; TCRdb lists only in-frame clones, some missing. The sample lists approximately 20,000 clones; about 79% were seen once. This clone was detected a few times. Its antigen is not known. Time point defined: pre-treatment sample, taken before nivolumab and TIL therapy. This CDR3 comprises 13 residues. CDR1 and CDR2 from the germline V gene are SGHTA and FQGNSA. Trimming removed 1 base from V and 2 bases from J, with 5 bases in between. Study findings and constraints: The cohort had more treatment-naive, never-smoker and oncogene-addicted patients than typical.

This clonotype was sampled from a person aged 25 to 79 with non-small cell lung cancer. The chain links TRBV7-2 to TRBJ1-2; D gene ambiguous. The input for sequencing was blood, taken at baseline. Here the CDR3 DNA reads TGTGCCAGCAGCTTAGGGGTAAACTATGGCTACACCTTC. It encodes CASSLGVNYGYTF.